The clone carrying this TCR beta chain has just a few counts. Its specificity is unknown. The junction does not match germline at one end; this may be a read error. TCRdb reprocessed the reads with MiXCR, giving one entry per CDR3 protein. The table lists roughly 46,000 distinct CDR3 sequences, around 21% of them singletons, with approximately 53% in the top ten. The data are from a study of T cell repertoires in cytomegalovirus infection. Study overall: Indications of both CMV infection and matching HLA type were provided by public TCR beta signatures.

The CDR3 sequence is 16 residues long. The germline V gene encodes CDR1 MNHEY and CDR2 SMNVEV (reference sequence). The chain employs TRBV27 and TRBJ1-5, with a weak D call TRBD1 (5 bases). This sequence originates from a human donor in good health (CMV status not recorded). Some clones in this sample may be carry-over from other donors' samples. The sequences come from CD8+ T cells from cultured PBMCs, collected from culture after CMV antigen stimulation. The CDR3 sequence: CASSVSGGWNNQPQHF. The CDR3 DNA follows: TGTGCCAGCAGTGTATCGGGGGGGTGGAACAATCAGCCCCAGCATTTT.